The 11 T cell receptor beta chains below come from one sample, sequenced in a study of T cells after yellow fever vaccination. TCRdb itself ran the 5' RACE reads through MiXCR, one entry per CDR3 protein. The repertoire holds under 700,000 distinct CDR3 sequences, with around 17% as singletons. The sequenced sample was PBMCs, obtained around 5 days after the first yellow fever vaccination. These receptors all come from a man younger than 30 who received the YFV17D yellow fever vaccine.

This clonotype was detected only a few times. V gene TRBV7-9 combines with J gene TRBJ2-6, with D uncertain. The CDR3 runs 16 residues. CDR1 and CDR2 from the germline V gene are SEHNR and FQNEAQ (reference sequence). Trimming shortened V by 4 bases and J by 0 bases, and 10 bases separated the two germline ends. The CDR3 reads CASSSADGSGANVLTF. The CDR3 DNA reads TGTGCCAGCAGCTCCGCGGACGGCTCTGGGGCCAACGTCCTGACTTTC.

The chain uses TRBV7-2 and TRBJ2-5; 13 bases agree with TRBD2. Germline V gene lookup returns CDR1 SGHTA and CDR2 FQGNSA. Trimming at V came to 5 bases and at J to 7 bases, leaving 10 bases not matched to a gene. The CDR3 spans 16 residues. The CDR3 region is CASSPLTSGGSWTQYF. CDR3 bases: TGTGCCAGCAGCCCCCTGACTAGCGGGGGGTCTTGGACCCAGTACTTC.

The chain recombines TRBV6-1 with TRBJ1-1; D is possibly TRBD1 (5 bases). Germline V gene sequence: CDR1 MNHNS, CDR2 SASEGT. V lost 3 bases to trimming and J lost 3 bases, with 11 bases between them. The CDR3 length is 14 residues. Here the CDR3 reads CASSEEGIYTEAFF. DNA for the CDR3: TGTGCCAGCAGTGAGGAGGGGATATACACTGAAGCTTTCTTT.

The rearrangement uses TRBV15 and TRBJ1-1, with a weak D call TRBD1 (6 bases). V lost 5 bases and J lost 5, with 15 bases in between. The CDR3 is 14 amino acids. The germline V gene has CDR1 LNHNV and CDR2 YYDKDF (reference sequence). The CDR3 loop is CATSLEGGGTEAFF. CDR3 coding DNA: TGTGCCACCAGCTTAGAGGGGGGTGGGACTGAAGCTTTCTTT.

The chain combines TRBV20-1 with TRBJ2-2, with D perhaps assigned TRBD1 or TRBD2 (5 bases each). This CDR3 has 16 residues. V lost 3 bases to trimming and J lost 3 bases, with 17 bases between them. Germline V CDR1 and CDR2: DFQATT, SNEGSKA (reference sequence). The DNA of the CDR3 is TGCAGTGCTAGTGGAGGTCAGGGCGTTTACACCGGGGAGCTGTTTTTT. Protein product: CSASGGQGVYTGELFF.

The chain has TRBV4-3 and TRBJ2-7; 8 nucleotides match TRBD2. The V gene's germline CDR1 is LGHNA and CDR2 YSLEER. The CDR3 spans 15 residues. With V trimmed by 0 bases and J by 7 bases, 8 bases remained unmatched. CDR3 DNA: TGCGCCAGCAGCCAAGACCGGGGGGGGGTCCGAGAGCAGTACTTC. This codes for CASSQDRGGVREQYF.

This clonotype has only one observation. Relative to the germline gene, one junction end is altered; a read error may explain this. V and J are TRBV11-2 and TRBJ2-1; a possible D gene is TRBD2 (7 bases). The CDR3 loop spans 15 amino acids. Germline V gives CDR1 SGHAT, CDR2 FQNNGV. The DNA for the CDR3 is TGTGCCAGCAGCACTTCGGGGGGCGGCTACAATGAGCAGTCCTTC. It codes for CASSTSGGGYNEQSF.

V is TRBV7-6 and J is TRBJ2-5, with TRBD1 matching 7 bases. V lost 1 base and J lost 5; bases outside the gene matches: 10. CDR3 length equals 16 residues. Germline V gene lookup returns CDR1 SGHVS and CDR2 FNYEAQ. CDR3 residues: CASSLGAWDSRETQYF. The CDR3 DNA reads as TGTGCCAGCAGCTTAGGGGCCTGGGACAGCCGCGAGACCCAGTACTTC.

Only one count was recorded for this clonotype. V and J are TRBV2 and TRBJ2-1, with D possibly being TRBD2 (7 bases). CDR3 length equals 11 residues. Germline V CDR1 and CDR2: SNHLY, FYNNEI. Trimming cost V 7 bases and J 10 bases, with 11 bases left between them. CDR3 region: CASTGGEEQFF. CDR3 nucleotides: TGTGCCAGCACGGGGGGCGAAGAGCAGTTCTTC.

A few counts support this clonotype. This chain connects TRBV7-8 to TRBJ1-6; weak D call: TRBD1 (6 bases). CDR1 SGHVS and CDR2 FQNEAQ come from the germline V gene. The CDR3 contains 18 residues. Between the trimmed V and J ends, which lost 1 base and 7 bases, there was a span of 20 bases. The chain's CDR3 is CASSLEQGAIKRNSPLHF. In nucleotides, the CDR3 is TGTGCCAGCAGCTTAGAACAGGGAGCCATTAAAAGGAATTCACCCCTCCACTTT.

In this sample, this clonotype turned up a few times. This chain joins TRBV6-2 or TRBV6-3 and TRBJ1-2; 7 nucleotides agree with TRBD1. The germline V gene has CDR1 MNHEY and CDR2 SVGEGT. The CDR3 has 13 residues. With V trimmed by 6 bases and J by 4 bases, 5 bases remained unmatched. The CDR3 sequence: CASRRDSFYGYTF. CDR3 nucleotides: TGTGCCAGCAGGAGGGACAGTTTCTATGGCTACACCTTC.